A selection of T cell receptor beta chains follows, all from one sample in a study of blood T cell repertoires in COVID-19. Assay: immunoSEQ multiplex PCR; the TCRdb copy retains only in-frame clones and omits some. The table has approximately 170,000 clones, more than 75% seen once. Sample: peripheral blood. These receptors came from a man aged 50-60 years who had recovered from COVID-19. CDR3s include the opening cysteine and the closing phenylalanine or tryptophan. Each record gives: J gene, V gene, CDR3 protein.

J gene: TRBJ1-3; V gene: TRBV5-8; CDR3 protein: CASSRTVPISGNTIYF
J gene: TRBJ2-1; V gene: TRBV18; CDR3 protein: CASSPQGGYNEQFF
J gene: TRBJ2-5; V gene: TRBV30; CDR3 protein: CAWSKGGQAGKTQYF
J gene: TRBJ2-7; V gene: TRBV9; CDR3 protein: CASSAADRGYEQYF
J gene: TRBJ2-3; V gene: TRBV3-1/TRBV3-2; CDR3 protein: CASSQGDGDGGTDTQYF
J gene: TRBJ2-3; V gene: TRBV9; CDR3 protein: CASSPRAGGASTDTQYF
J gene: TRBJ2-7; V gene: TRBV24-1; CDR3 protein: CATDSGTYYEQYF
J gene: TRBJ2-7; V gene: TRBV1; CDR3 protein: CTSSQDTAGQDSYEQYF
J gene: TRBJ2-3; V gene: TRBV7-3; CDR3 protein: CASSSGTSGGRTDTQYF
J gene: TRBJ1-1; V gene: TRBV19; CDR3 protein: CASGRSGNTEAFF
J gene: TRBJ2-7; V gene: TRBV9; CDR3 protein: CASSVEPRGLGDSAYEQYF
J gene: TRBJ2-7; V gene: TRBV12-3/TRBV12-4; CDR3 protein: CASSSGLAERF
J gene: TRBJ2-5; V gene: TRBV19; CDR3 protein: CASRITGPGETQYF
J gene: TRBJ1-4; V gene: TRBV3-1/TRBV3-2; CDR3 protein: CASSRRTGESEKLFF
J gene: TRBJ2-3; V gene: TRBV7-2; CDR3 protein: CASSFGLEGDTQYF